One and the same sample provided the 29 T cell receptor beta chains below, sequenced in a study of regulatory dendritic cells for organ transplantation (dated by TCRdb to 2016 to 2017). The library was produced with the immunoSEQ multiplex PCR assay. TCRdb mirrors the immuneACCESS table, restricted to in-frame sequences. Some clones are absent from its copies; in checked studies, under half trace to an unresolved V gene, and the reason for the others is unknown. Within this sample are 25,000 to 30,000 clones, with approximately 78% of them counted one time only. The ten most abundant clones make up 0.1% of the sample. Sequenced input: naive CD4+ T cells from blood. Sample cell subset or site, as interpreted from the label and publication: CD45RA+ naive T cells. The receptors here all came from a human donor in good health.

Concerning this clone: This sample also contains other DNA sequences that code for the same CDR3. The chain is built from TRBV5-1 and TRBJ1-5; 9 bases line up with TRBD1. The J segment lost 0 bases and the V segment lost 0 bases, leaving 1 base of the junction unmatched. CDR3 size: 16 residues. Per the germline V gene, CDR1 is SGHRS and CDR2 is YFSETQ. The CDR3 bases are TGCGCCAGCAGCTTGGGGACAGGGGATAGCAATCAGCCCCAGCATTTT. Protein product: CASSLGTGDSNQPQHF.

The J gene is TRBJ1-2, the V gene TRBV5-4; D possibly corresponds to TRBD1 (6 bases). This CDR3 spans 14 amino acids. The V gene's germline CDR1 is SGHNT and CDR2 YYREEE (reference sequence). V lost 3 bases and J 7 bases, leaving 16 bases between the germline ends. The CDR3, as DNA: TGTGCCAGCAGCTCGGCTGGGGGCTCGGCTGGCTACACCTTC. Translation gives CASSSAGGSAGYTF.

This rearrangement joins TRBV27 to TRBJ2-3; D not resolved. V was cut by 4 bases and J by 6 bases, with 17 bases left in between. Looked up from germline, CDR1 is MNHEY and CDR2 is SMNVEV (reference sequence). CDR3 size: 15 residues. The CDR3 spells CASSSDSGPSDTQYF. For the CDR3, the DNA is TGTGCCAGCAGTTCAGACTCCGGCCCGTCGGATACGCAGTATTTT.

The chain couples TRBV5-4 to TRBJ1-4; D unclear. The V gene lost 0 bases and the J gene lost 3 bases, with 9 bases spanning the gap. This CDR3 has 15 amino acids. Germline V gives CDR1 SGHNT, CDR2 YYREEE (reference sequence). DNA of the CDR3: TGTGCCAGCAGCTTGGCGCCCGGGGCTAATGAAAAACTGTTTTTT. The encoded protein is CASSLAPGANEKLFF.

This clone was recorded a few times. This chain connects TRBV5-1 to TRBJ1-1; TRBD1 agrees at 8 bases. The CDR3 length is 14 residues. Germline lookup yields CDR1 SGHRS and CDR2 YFSETQ. V lost 4 bases and J lost 11; bases outside the gene matches: 13. DNA of the CDR3: TGCGCCAGCAGCGTGGGACAGGACTTAACAAGGGCTTTCTTT. Amino acid sequence: CASSVGQDLTRAFF.

J is TRBJ2-3 and V is TRBV19, with 10 nucleotides matching TRBD1. Germline V lookup: CDR1 LNHDA, CDR2 SQIVND (reference sequence). Losses at the gene ends were 5 bases for V and 2 bases for J; bases not matched to a gene: 4. This CDR3 contains 15 residues. The CDR3 coding sequence is TGTGCCAGTAGTCTTCGACAGGGGGCCACAGATACGCAGTATTTT. Translated: CASSLRQGATDTQYF.

The rearrangement joins TRBV6-6 to TRBJ2-2, with TRBD1 matching 9 bases. Trimming cost V 0 bases and J 5 bases; bases outside gene matches: 4. The germline V gene encodes CDR1 MNHNY and CDR2 SVGAGI (reference sequence). The CDR3 sequence is 16 residues long. The CDR3 region is CASSYSGQGGTGELFF. CDR3 nucleotides: TGTGCCAGCAGTTACTCGGGACAGGGAGGGACCGGGGAGCTGTTTTTT.

The chain employs TRBV5-1 and TRBJ1-4; 11 bases line up with TRBD1. The CDR3 length is 16 residues. The V gene end was trimmed by 3 bases and the J gene end by 7 bases; junction bases not matched to a gene: 8. The germline V gene encodes CDR1 SGHRS and CDR2 YFSETQ. CDR3 amino acids: CASSSIGTGGGEKLFF. CDR3 nucleotides: TGCGCCAGCAGCTCCATCGGGACAGGGGGTGGTGAAAAACTGTTTTTT.

This rearrangement joins TRBV6-1 to TRBJ1-4; possible D gene TRBD1, 5 bases. CDR1 is MNHNS and CDR2 is SASEGT in the germline V gene. V was pared by 6 bases and J by 5 bases, with 10 bases between. This CDR3 region has 13 residues. DNA for the CDR3: TGTGCCAGCAGCGTCCGACAGAATGAAAAACTGTTTTTT. It encodes CASSVRQNEKLFF.

This clone was detected only a few times. The V call is TRBV7-9, the J call TRBJ1-4, with D tentatively TRBD1 (5 bases). The CDR3 sequence is 14 residues long. Germline CDR1 and CDR2: SEHNR and FQNEAQ (reference sequence). Trimming shortened V by 5 bases and J by 2 bases, and 9 bases separated the two germline ends. The CDR3 loop is CASSPRQTNEKLFF. The CDR3 bases are TGTGCCAGCAGCCCCCGACAGACTAATGAAAAACTGTTTTTT.

The V call is TRBV2, the J call TRBJ1-6; 8 bases fit TRBD1. After removal of 5 bases from V and 6 bases from J, the junction contained 3 bases not matched to a gene. This CDR3 spans 14 amino acids. Germline lookup yields CDR1 SNHLY and CDR2 FYNNEI. CDR3 loop: CASSPDRGNSPLHF. The CDR3 bases are TGTGCCAGCAGTCCCGACAGGGGTAATTCACCCCTCCACTTT.

The chain carries TRBV6-5 and TRBJ2-3; possibly TRBD2 for D (6 bases). V was shortened by 8 bases and J by 4 bases, with 19 bases between the two germline ends. Per the germline V gene, CDR1 is MNHEY and CDR2 is SVGAGI. The CDR3 is 15 amino acids. The CDR3 is CASRAGPPRADTQYF. For the CDR3, the DNA is TGTGCCAGCCGAGCGGGCCCCCCGAGAGCAGATACGCAGTATTTT.

This chain links TRBV18 with TRBJ1-5; D is uncertain. The CDR3 has 14 residues. V dropped 5 bases and J dropped 0 bases, with 8 bases sitting between them. Germline V gene data show CDR1 as KGHSH and CDR2 as LQKENI. The CDR3 region has the DNA TGTGCCAGCTCAGAGGGTAATAGCAATCAGCCCCAGCATTTT. It is translated as CASSEGNSNQPQHF. Full variable domain (outside the CDR3, taken from reference TRBV18 and TRBJ1-5): NAGVMQNPRHLVRRRGQEARLRCSPMKGHSHVYWYRQLPEEGLKFMVYLQKENIIDESGMPKERFSAEFPKEGPSILRIQQVVRGDSAAYFCASSEGNSNQPQHFGDGTRLSIL.

This chain connects TRBV5-4 to TRBJ1-1; 8 bases align to TRBD1. The V gene end was trimmed by 4 bases and the J gene end by 1 base; junction bases not matched to a gene: 6. This CDR3 spans 15 amino acids. Germline lookup yields CDR1 SGHNT and CDR2 YYREEE (reference sequence). CDR3 nucleotide sequence: TGTGCCAGCAGCACAGGACAGGGAGCGAACACTGAAGCTTTCTTT. Its translation: CASSTGQGANTEAFF.

This clone was found once. The chain recombines TRBV11-3 with TRBJ2-1, with 11 bases fitting TRBD2. V was pared by 3 bases and J by 2 bases, with 3 bases of the junction left unmatched. CDR3 length equals 16 residues. Germline CDR1 SGHNT, CDR2 YENEEA. The CDR3 protein is CASSFGSGGAYNEQFF. CDR3 nucleotides: TGTGCCAGCAGCTTCGGTAGCGGGGGGGCCTACAATGAGCAGTTCTTC.

The chain joins TRBV7-8 to TRBJ2-7; D gene uncertain. Germline-derived CDR1 and CDR2 are SGHVS and FQNEAQ. Trimming took off 2 bases at V and 7 bases at J, with 9 bases between the two ends. This CDR3 has 12 residues. This chain's CDR3 is CASSLQHGEQYF. In DNA form, the CDR3 reads TGTGCCAGCAGCTTACAGCACGGGGAGCAGTACTTC.

The sample holds a few counts of this clone. The chain links TRBV6-1 to TRBJ1-5; D perhaps matches TRBD1 (5 bases). This CDR3 spans 15 amino acids. In germline, CDR1 is MNHNS, CDR2 SASEGT. Trimming pared 7 bases from V and 1 base from J, leaving 14 bases between. This CDR3 is CASNYGHLSNQPQHF. The CDR3 DNA is TGTGCCAGCAACTATGGACACTTAAGCAATCAGCCCCAGCATTTT.

CDR3 in DNA: TGTGCCATCAGTGCCGGACAGGGTGTTTTCGATGAGCAGTTCTTC. It translates to CAISAGQGVFDEQFF. The gene calls are TRBV10-3 and TRBJ2-1; 8 nucleotides align to TRBD1. The trim removed 4 bases at V and 8 bases at J, leaving 10 bases unmatched. This CDR3 region has 15 residues. From germline, CDR1 is ENHRY and CDR2 SYGVKD.

This chain connects TRBV10-2 to TRBJ1-4; 11 nucleotides match TRBD1. Germline values: CDR1 WSHSY, CDR2 SAAADI. V dropped 6 bases and J dropped 8; count of bases not matched to a gene: 5. This CDR3 is built from 14 residues. The CDR3 reads CASRGTGGWEKLFF. Here the CDR3 DNA reads TGCGCCAGCAGGGGGACAGGGGGTTGGGAAAAACTGTTTTTT.

The V call is TRBV2, the J call TRBJ2-7; TRBD2 matches at 15 bases. With V trimmed by 7 bases and J by 6 bases, 4 bases remained unmatched. The CDR3 is 14 amino acids. Germline lookup yields CDR1 SNHLY and CDR2 FYNNEI. In DNA, the CDR3 is TGTGCCAGCATATGGACTAGCGGGGGGGGCGAGCAGTACTTC. Translating gives CASIWTSGGGEQYF.

This clone has only one observation. V is TRBV11-3 and J is TRBJ2-7, with 8 bases identical to TRBD1. CDR1 and CDR2 (germline): SGHNT, YENEEA. This CDR3 contains 16 residues. V was pared by 1 base and J by 2 bases, with 7 bases of the junction left unmatched. This CDR3 reads CASSLAFLDRAYEQYF. CDR3 nucleotides: TGTGCCAGCAGCTTAGCGTTCCTGGACAGGGCCTACGAGCAGTACTTC.

This chain joins TRBV15 and TRBJ2-7, with 9 bases lining up with TRBD1. J gave up 5 bases and V 1 base, and 12 bases lay outside the gene matches. Germline CDR1 LNHNV, CDR2 YYDKDF (reference sequence). The CDR3 is made up of 17 amino acids. The CDR3 DNA follows: TGTGCCACCAGCAGAGCCCTACCGGGACAGGGTTCTAACGAGCAGTACTTC. This codes for CATSRALPGQGSNEQYF.

The CDR3 spells CASSLGLGSNQPQHF. DNA of the CDR3: TGTGCCAGCTCTCTGGGGCTGGGGAGCAATCAGCCCCAGCATTTT. The genes are TRBV18 and TRBJ1-5, with D possibly TRBD1 on 5 matching bases. Germline V gives CDR1 KGHSH, CDR2 LQKENI. Trimming removed 6 bases from V and 1 base from J, with 13 bases in between. CDR3 size: 15 residues.

This clone was found a few times. The J gene is TRBJ1-5, the V gene TRBV7-9; TRBD1 agrees at 7 bases. Germline CDR1 and CDR2: SEHNR and FQNEAQ (reference sequence). The CDR3 is 15 amino acids. V lost 5 bases to trimming and J lost 2 bases; unmatched junction nucleotides: 6. CDR3 residues: CASSPGTVGNQPQHF. The CDR3 DNA sequence: TGTGCCAGCAGCCCAGGGACAGTGGGCAATCAGCCCCAGCATTTT.

The gene calls are TRBV6-5 and TRBJ2-2; 8 bases map to TRBD2. The J segment lost 1 base and the V segment lost 6 bases, leaving 4 bases of the junction unmatched. Per the germline V gene, CDR1 is MNHEY and CDR2 is SVGAGI. The CDR3 runs 15 residues. The DNA for the CDR3 is TGTGCCAGCAGCAGCGGGGGCTTGAACACCGGGGAGCTGTTTTTT. Protein sequence: CASSSGGLNTGELFF.

V and J are TRBV6-4 and TRBJ1-2; 7 bases map to TRBD1. Germline lookup yields CDR1 MRHNA and CDR2 SNTAGT. This CDR3 is 15 amino acids long. The junction had 9 bases not matched to a gene; V was cut back by 6 bases and J by 2 bases. In nucleotides, the CDR3 is TGTGCCAGCAGCCCCGGAGGGACAGCAAACTATGGCTACACCTTC. Translated: CASSPGGTANYGYTF.

This chain uses TRBV11-3 with TRBJ2-7; 7 bases are a match to TRBD2. CDR1 is SGHNT and CDR2 is YENEEA in the germline V gene. This CDR3 comprises 14 residues. Unmatched junction bases numbered 6, after V lost 7 bases and J lost 0 bases. Here the CDR3 reads CASTSGIHSYEQYF. CDR3 nucleotides: TGTGCCAGCACAAGCGGGATTCACTCCTACGAGCAGTACTTC.

The chain carries TRBV5-1 and TRBJ1-6; TRBD1 matches at 8 bases. Germline-derived CDR1 and CDR2 are SGHRS and YFSETQ. The length of the CDR3 is 15 residues. After removal of 0 bases from V and 7 bases from J, the junction contained 3 bases not matched to a gene. The CDR3 DNA is TGCGCCAGCAGCTTGGGGGGACAGGTGAATTCACCCCTCCACTTT. Its protein is CASSLGGQVNSPLHF.

The V gene is TRBV13, the J gene TRBJ2-3; D is perhaps TRBD2 (7 bases). V lost 2 bases and J lost 1, with 13 bases in between. Germline lookup yields CDR1 PRHDT and CDR2 FYEKMQ (reference sequence). This CDR3 contains 16 residues. Here the CDR3 DNA reads TGTGCCAGCAGCTTATCTGGGGGGGCGGGCACAGATACGCAGTATTTT. Translated: CASSLSGGAGTDTQYF.